This T cell receptor (beta chain) was retrieved from a study of Tregs in tolerant kidney transplant recipients. This clone was detected only once. What it binds is unknown. Germline CDR1 reads SNHLY; CDR2 reads FYNNEI. The V and J ends lost 7 bases and 4 bases respectively, with 11 bases between them. This CDR3 has 13 residues. Study results and limitations: Validation in larger populations is needed because few patients were studied. Nucleotide sequences could not be compared across some patients' samples due to primer changes. Expanding Tregs on activated donor B cells appeared to best identify donor-specific TCRbeta clones.

Mixed chimerism was transient after nonmyeloablative marrow transplants from related graft donors. This table comes from immunoSEQ multiplex PCR, and its TCRdb copy is limited to in-frame clones, with some not included. Of roughly 52,000 clones in the sample, around 90% were seen once. The rearrangement links TRBV2 to TRBJ2-1; D possibly corresponds to TRBD2 (6 bases). The receptor's source is a human patient who received a combined kidney and bone marrow transplant. Some T cells may be the graft donor's. The sample consisted of CD8+ T cells from blood (PBMCs), taken 24 months after the transplant. This CDR3 reads CASNGGGYNEQFF. DNA for the CDR3: TGTGCCAGCAACGGAGGAGGGTACAATGAGCAGTTCTTC.